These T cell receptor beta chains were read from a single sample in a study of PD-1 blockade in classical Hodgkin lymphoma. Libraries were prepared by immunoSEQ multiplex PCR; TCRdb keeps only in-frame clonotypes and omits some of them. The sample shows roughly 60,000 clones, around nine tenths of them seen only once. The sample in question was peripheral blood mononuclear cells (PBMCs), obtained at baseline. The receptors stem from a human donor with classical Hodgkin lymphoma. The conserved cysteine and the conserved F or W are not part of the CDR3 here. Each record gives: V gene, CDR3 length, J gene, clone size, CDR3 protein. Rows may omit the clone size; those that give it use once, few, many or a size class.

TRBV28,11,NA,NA,ASSFRGGYEQY
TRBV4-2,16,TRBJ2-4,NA,ASSPRDLRLIAKNIQY
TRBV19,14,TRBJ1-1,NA,ASSPPPGQRNTEAF
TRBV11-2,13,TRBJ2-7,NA,ASSRTSGQTYEQY
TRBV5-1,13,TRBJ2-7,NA,ASSLGLAGSYEQY
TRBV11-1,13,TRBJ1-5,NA,ASRPRQGSYQPQH
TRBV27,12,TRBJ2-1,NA,ASSTLADYNEQF
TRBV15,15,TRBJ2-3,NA,ATSSRTSGRGRDTQY
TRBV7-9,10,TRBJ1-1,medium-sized,ASSFVNTEAF
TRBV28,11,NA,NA,ASQGAGSYEQY
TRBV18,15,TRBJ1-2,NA,ASSASRGAFKSGGYT
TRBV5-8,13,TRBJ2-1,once,ASSLLAGGPGEQF
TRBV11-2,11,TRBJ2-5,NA,ASSFAVEETQY
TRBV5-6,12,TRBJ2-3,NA,ASSSAGTTDTQY
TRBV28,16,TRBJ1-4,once,ASSRTTGGDSGNEKLF
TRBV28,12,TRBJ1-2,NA,ASSLVDRGYGYT
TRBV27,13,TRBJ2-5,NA,ASRDWGEPKETQY
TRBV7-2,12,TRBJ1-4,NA,ASSLGGQNEKLF
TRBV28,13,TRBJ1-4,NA,ASSKPWAGGEKLF
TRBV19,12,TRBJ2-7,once,ASSISIANYEQY
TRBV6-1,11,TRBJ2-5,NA,ASSPAKVGTQY
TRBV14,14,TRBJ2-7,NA,ASSLMGTLSSYEQY
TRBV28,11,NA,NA,ASTERNSYEQY
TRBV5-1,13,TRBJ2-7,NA,ASSLVTASSYEQY
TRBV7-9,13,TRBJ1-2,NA,ASSLAQGSNYGYT
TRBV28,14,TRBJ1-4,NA,ASGLQHTFQYEKLF
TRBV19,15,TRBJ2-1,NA,ASSTTLAGGPYNEQF
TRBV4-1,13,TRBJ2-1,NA,ASSQGPSGGNEQF
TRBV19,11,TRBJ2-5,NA,ASSIEPGGTQY
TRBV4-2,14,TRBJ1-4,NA,ASSQEGVGYNEKLF
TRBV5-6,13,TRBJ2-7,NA,ASSTLAGGTYEQY
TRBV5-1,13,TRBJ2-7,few,ASRLLALESYEQY
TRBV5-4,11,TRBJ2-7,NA,ASSFAQGYEQY
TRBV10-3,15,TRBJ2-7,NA,AIRPGQEGGSSYEQY